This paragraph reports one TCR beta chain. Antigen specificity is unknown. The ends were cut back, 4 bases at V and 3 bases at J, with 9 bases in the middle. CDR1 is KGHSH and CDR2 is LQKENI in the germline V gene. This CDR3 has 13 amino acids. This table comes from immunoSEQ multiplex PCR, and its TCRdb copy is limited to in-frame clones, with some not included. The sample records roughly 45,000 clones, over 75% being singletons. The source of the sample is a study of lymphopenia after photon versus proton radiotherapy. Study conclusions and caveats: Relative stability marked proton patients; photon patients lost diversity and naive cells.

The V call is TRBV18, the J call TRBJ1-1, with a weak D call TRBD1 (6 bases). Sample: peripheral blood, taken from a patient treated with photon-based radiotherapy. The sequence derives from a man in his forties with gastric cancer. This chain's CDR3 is CASSQGGDTEAFF. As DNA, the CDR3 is TGTGCCAGCTCACAAGGGGGAGACACTGAAGCTTTCTTT.